This is a list of T cell receptor beta chains from one sample in a study of radiotherapy plus CTLA-4 blockade in lung cancer. Assay: immunoSEQ multiplex PCR; the TCRdb copy retains only in-frame clones and omits some. The data hold about 77,000 clones, with around 74% observed a single time. This specimen was peripheral blood, taken from a patient treated with radiotherapy plus ipilimumab. Receptors were obtained from a human donor with non-small cell lung cancer whose response to radiotherapy plus ipilimumab could not be evaluated. Both conserved end residues are part of each CDR3. The D gene is left open where the match is weak. The size of a clone is reported for some rows only, either as once, few or many, or as a class for expanded clones.

J gene | clone size | V gene | D gene | CDR3 protein | CDR3 DNA
TRBJ1-2 | . | TRBV7-9 | TRBD1 | CASSFDGTGGFYGYTF | TGTGCCAGCAGCTTTGACGGGACAGGGGGCTTCTATGGCTACACCTTC
TRBJ2-5 | . | TRBV5-1 | TRBD1 | CASAHTGGFQETQYF | TGCGCCAGCGCCCATACAGGGGGTTTTCAAGAGACCCAGTACTTC
TRBJ1-1 | . | TRBV20-1 | . | CSASKNTEAFF | TGCAGTGCTAGTAAAAACACTGAAGCTTTCTTT
TRBJ2-3 | . | TRBV5-1 | TRBD1 | CASSQPGQGAWTDTQYF | TGCGCCAGCAGCCAGCCAGGACAGGGGGCTTGGACAGATACGCAGTATTTT
TRBJ2-5 | once | TRBV10-3 | TRBD1 | CAIRGDRGGETQYF | TGTGCCATCAGGGGAGACAGGGGCGGGGAGACCCAGTACTTC
TRBJ2-1 | . | TRBV7-3 | TRBD2 | CASSYGGALEEQFF | TGTGCCAGCAGCTACGGGGGGGCCCTCGAGGAGCAGTTCTTC
TRBJ2-7 | few | TRBV11-3 | . | CASSLWTDSYEQYF | TGTGCCAGCAGCCTATGGACAGACAGCTACGAGCAGTACTTC
TRBJ2-7 | few | TRBV9 | TRBD1 | CASSPDRVPQLSEQYF | TGTGCCAGCAGCCCCGACAGGGTCCCCCAATTGAGCGAGCAGTACTTC
TRBJ1-1 | . | TRBV27 | TRBD1 | CASRGDRAGDTEAFF | TGTGCCAGCAGGGGGGACAGGGCGGGGGACACTGAAGCTTTCTTT
TRBJ2-3 | . | TRBV5-6 | TRBD2 | CASSERLAGGSSTDTQYF | TGTGCCAGCAGCGAAAGACTAGCGGGGGGGTCTAGCACAGATACGCAGTATTTT
TRBJ2-2 | . | TRBV4-1 | TRBD1 | CASSHGTANTGELFF | TGCGCCAGCAGCCACGGGACAGCGAACACCGGGGAGCTGTTTTTT
TRBJ2-5 | . | TRBV9 | TRBD2 | CASSVGRGGETQYF | TGTGCCAGCAGCGTAGGTAGGGGAGGGGAGACCCAGTACTTC
TRBJ2-4 | once | TRBV27 | TRBD2 | CASSFTRLAGGPPAKNIQYF | TGTGCCAGCAGTTTCACCCGACTAGCGGGAGGGCCGCCAGCCAAAAACATTCAGTACTTC
TRBJ1-4 | . | TRBV2 | . | CASSEWGGANEKLFF | TGTGCCAGCAGTGAATGGGGCGGGGCTAATGAAAAACTGTTTTTT
TRBJ1-2 | . | TRBV28 | . | CASSSVGELWLGYGYTF | TGTGCCAGCAGTTCGGTCGGCGAACTATGGCTAGGCTATGGCTACACCTTC
TRBJ1-6 | . | TRBV30 | TRBD1 | CAWSPQGDSPLHF | TGTGCCTGGAGTCCGCAGGGGGACTCACCCCTCCACTTT
TRBJ1-3 | . | TRBV30 | . | CAWKKELGRGGSVSSGNTIYF | TGTGCCTGGAAGAAGGAACTAGGTCGCGGGGGGTCCGTAAGCTCTGGAAACACCATATATTTT
TRBJ2-7 | few | TRBV6-5 | TRBD2 | CASRTSGTYEQYF | TGTGCCAGCAGGACTAGCGGGACGTACGAGCAGTACTTC
TRBJ1-4 | . | TRBV7-8 | . | CASRRATNEKLFF | TGTGCCAGCAGGAGGGCAACTAATGAAAAACTGTTTTTT
TRBJ1-1 | . | TRBV5-1 | . | CASSLGHLNTEAFF | TGCGCCAGCAGCTTGGGACATTTGAACACTGAAGCTTTCTTT
TRBJ2-3 | . | TRBV30 | . | CAWSVGSAVTDTQYF | TGTGCCTGGAGTGTTGGTAGCGCAGTGACAGATACGCAGTATTTT
TRBJ2-7 | . | TRBV11-2 | TRBD1 | CASSLNPSDRGYEQYF | TGTGCCAGCAGCTTAAACCCGAGTGACAGGGGGTACGAGCAGTACTTC
TRBJ1-1 | . | TRBV18 | TRBD1 | CASSPLQTGGMNTEAFF | TGTGCCAGCTCACCGCTACAGACAGGGGGCATGAACACTGAAGCTTTCTTT
TRBJ2-5 | . | TRBV30 | TRBD1 | CACGTGGIQETQYF | TGTGCCTGTGGGACAGGGGGTATTCAAGAGACCCAGTACTTC
TRBJ2-3 | . | TRBV5-1 | . | CASSFRQGNTDTQYF | TGCGCCAGCAGCTTCCGGCAGGGAAACACAGATACGCAGTATTTT
TRBJ1-4 | . | TRBV28 | TRBD1 | CASSMWTGKVEKLFF | TGTGCCAGCAGCATGTGGACAGGAAAGGTTGAAAAACTGTTTTTT
TRBJ2-7 | . | TRBV5-1 | TRBD1 | CASSLGQGPYEQYF | TGCGCCAGCAGCTTAGGACAGGGCCCCTACGAGCAGTACTTC
TRBJ2-5 | . | TRBV5-8 | . | CASSLNSLYPQYF | TGTGCCAGCAGCTTGAACAGTTTATACCCCCAGTACTTC
TRBJ2-7 | . | TRBV27 | TRBD2 | CASSYSGSNYEQYF | TGTGCCAGCAGTTATAGCGGGAGTAATTACGAGCAGTACTTC
TRBJ1-3 | few | TRBV19 | TRBD1 | CASSSSGGPGNTIYF | TGTGCCAGTAGTTCTTCAGGGGGCCCTGGAAACACCATATATTTT
TRBJ1-5 | . | TRBV7-9 | TRBD1 | CASSPGGQGMEPQHF | TGTGCCAGCAGCCCAGGGGGACAGGGGATGGAGCCCCAGCATTTT
TRBJ2-6 | . | TRBV2 | TRBD1 | CASSDRQGGSGANVLTF | TGTGCCAGCAGTGACCGACAGGGGGGGTCTGGGGCCAACGTCCTGACTTTC
TRBJ2-1 | . | TRBV9 | . | CASSVAGQGIYNEQFF | TGTGCCAGCAGCGTAGCTGGGCAGGGTATCTACAATGAGCAGTTCTTC